In its sample, the clone carrying this TCR beta chain was seen a few times. Antigen specificity is unknown. The sample comes from a study of molecular identifiers for immune sequencing clone quantification. Whole-study findings and limits: The study reportedly detected spiked Jurkat TCR RNA from one cell among around 1 million naive cells. In CMV-specific effectors, clones above 20 copies held over 99% of molecules; naive, under 1%.

The use of previously described methods and listed TCR primers produced the bulk TCR libraries. TCRdb itself ran the PCR reads through MiXCR, one entry per CDR3 protein. This table has about 510,000 distinct CDR3 sequences, about 25% appearing once. For naive CD8 T cells, sorting used the CD8+CD4-CCR7+CD45RA+ phenotype. The sequence came from a human donor in good health. Some libraries in this study had Jurkat cell RNA spiked in. Sequenced sample: naive CD8+ T cells from blood, with Jurkat cell RNA spiked in. The subset denotes: FACS-sorted CD8+CD4-CCR7+CD45RA+ naive T cells.

The CDR3 DNA sequence: TGCGCCAGCAGCCAAGACAGGTCAATCTCCTACAATGAGCAGTTCTTC. This gives the protein CASSQDRSISYNEQFF. The J gene is TRBJ2-1, the V gene TRBV4-3; D gene ambiguous. Trimming removed 0 bases from V and 0 bases from J, with 9 bases in between. This CDR3 is built from 16 residues. Germline-derived CDR1 and CDR2 are LGHNA and YSLEER.